Presented here are 9 T cell receptor beta chains from one specimen sequenced in a study of cytomegalovirus exposure and HLA in healthy donors. 60 Vbeta and 13 Jbeta primers were used in PCR. Measured with immunoSEQ multiplex PCR; TCRdb has only the in-frame clones, and not every one. The listing records some 110,000 clones. The sample was PBMCs. Receptors originate from a man aged 18 to 29 in good health and CMV-seronegative.

Here the CDR3 reads CASSQVVSGYNQPQHF. In nucleotides, the CDR3 is TGCGCCAGCAGCCAAGTGGTGAGCGGATACAATCAGCCCCAGCATTTT. J is TRBJ1-5 and V is TRBV4-1; D is uncertain. The V gene lost 1 base and the J gene lost 3 bases, with 13 bases spanning the gap. Germline-derived CDR1 and CDR2 are MGHRA and YSYEKL. The CDR3 is 16 residues long.

V gene TRBV9 combines with J gene TRBJ1-1; TRBD1 matches at 7 bases. There are 14 residues in the CDR3. V gave up 3 bases and J gave up 2 bases; unmatched junction bases: 4. Germline V gene sequence: CDR1 SGDLS, CDR2 YYNGEE. The CDR3 loop is CASSARQGNTEAFF. The CDR3 region has the DNA TGTGCCAGCAGCGCAAGACAGGGAAACACTGAAGCTTTCTTT.

This chain joins TRBV9 and TRBJ2-7; the D gene is possibly TRBD1 (6 bases). CDR3 length: 13 residues. V lost 2 bases and J 3 bases, leaving 9 bases between the germline ends. Germline CDR1 is SGDLS and CDR2 is YYNGEE. Written as DNA, the CDR3 is TGTGCCAGCAGCGTGCAACAGGGCTACGAGCAGTACTTC. Residues: CASSVQQGYEQYF.

The CDR3 DNA follows: TGTGCCAGCAGCGGGGACTTTATGAACACTGAAGCTTTCTTT. Translating gives CASSGDFMNTEAFF. The chain is built from TRBV9 and TRBJ1-1; TRBD1 might be the D (5 bases). This CDR3 is 14 amino acids long. Germline CDR1 is SGDLS and CDR2 is YYNGEE. V shed 3 bases and J shed 0 bases, with 9 bases lying between them.

The CDR3 DNA is TGTGCCAGCGGGGCGGGGGCCTCCCAAGAGACCCAGTACTTC. It is translated as CASGAGASQETQYF. The chain has TRBV7-9 and TRBJ2-5; TRBD2 might be the D (7 bases). Germline lookup yields CDR1 SEHNR and CDR2 FQNEAQ (reference sequence). The CDR3 sequence is 14 residues long. Trimming shortened V by 8 bases and J by 1 base, and 14 bases separated the two germline ends.

The J gene is TRBJ1-5, the V gene TRBV29-1; possible D gene TRBD1, 5 bases. V lost 4 bases, J lost 6 bases, and 13 bases lay in between. Germline CDR1 SQVTM, CDR2 ANQGSEA. The CDR3 contains 13 residues. The CDR3 nucleotides read TGCAGCGTTGTTGCAGGGAATGGTCAGCCCCAGCATTTT. Residues: CSVVAGNGQPQHF.

The chain has TRBV30 and TRBJ1-5; D gene unclear. The germline V and J ends were trimmed by 2 bases and 3 bases, with 14 bases remaining between them. Germline lookup yields CDR1 GTSNPN and CDR2 SVGIG (reference sequence). This CDR3 has 15 amino acids. The CDR3 nucleotides are TGTGCCTGGAGTTCGGGAACAGTGACCAATCAGCCCCAGCATTTT. Amino acid sequence: CAWSSGTVTNQPQHF.

The V call is TRBV30, the J call TRBJ1-1, with a weak D call TRBD1 (5 bases). Deletions cut 4 bases from V and 0 bases from J, with 18 bases between. From germline, CDR1 is GTSNPN and CDR2 SVGIG (reference sequence). CDR3 length: 16 amino acids. CDR3 loop: CAWNGPQGSLNTEAFF. The DNA of the CDR3 is TGTGCCTGGAATGGACCCCAGGGCAGCTTGAACACTGAAGCTTTCTTT.

The rearrangement links TRBV9 to TRBJ1-1; tentative D call: TRBD1 (5 bases). Trimming shortened V by 1 base and J by 2 bases, and 12 bases separated the two germline ends. The germline V gene has CDR1 SGDLS and CDR2 YYNGEE. This CDR3 is 15 amino acids long. The CDR3: CASSVLGGGNTEAFF. CDR3 sequence (DNA): TGTGCCAGCAGCGTACTCGGGGGGGGTAACACTGAAGCTTTCTTT.